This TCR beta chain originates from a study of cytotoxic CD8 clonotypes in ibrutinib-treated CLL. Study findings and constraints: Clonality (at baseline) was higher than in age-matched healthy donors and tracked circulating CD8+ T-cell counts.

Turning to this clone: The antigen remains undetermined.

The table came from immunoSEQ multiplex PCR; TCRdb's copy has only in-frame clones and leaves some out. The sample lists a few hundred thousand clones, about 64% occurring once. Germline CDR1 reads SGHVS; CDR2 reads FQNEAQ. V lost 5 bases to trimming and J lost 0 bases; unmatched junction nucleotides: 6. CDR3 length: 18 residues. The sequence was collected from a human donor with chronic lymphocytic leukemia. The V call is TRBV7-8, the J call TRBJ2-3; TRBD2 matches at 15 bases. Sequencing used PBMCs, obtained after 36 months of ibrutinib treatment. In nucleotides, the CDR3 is TGTGCCAGCAGCCCGGGACTAGCGGGGGGTCAAAGCACAGATACGCAGTATTTT. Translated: CASSPGLAGGQSTDTQYF.